This TCR beta chain is drawn from a study of PD-1 blockade in classical Hodgkin lymphoma. Overall study findings and caveats: Exclusion was the outcome for patients who began nivolumab under 1 year after ASCT. CD4+ TCR diversity rose significantly by C4D1, and CD8+ TCR diversity did not.

About this clone itself: Its antigen is undetermined.

Time point specified: cycle 4 day 1 (C4D1), after more than five weeks of nivolumab. With no exception, relapse followed autologous stem cell transplantation in all patients, and brentuximab vedotin exposure varied. Magnetic negative selection was used to purify CD4+ T cells from thawed PBMCs. The method was immunoSEQ multiplex PCR; TCRdb's version includes in-frame clones alone and lacks a portion of them. Of 20,000 to 25,000 clones in the sample, roughly 76% were seen once. V lost 2 bases and J 3 bases, leaving 8 bases between the germline ends. Germline assignment: CDR1 SGHNT and CDR2 YYREEE (reference sequence). CDR3 length: 13 residues.

This rearrangement joins TRBV5-4 to TRBJ1-2, with unresolved D. Sequences were derived from CD4+ T cells from blood, sampled before the fourth cycle of nivolumab. This clonotype was sampled from a human donor with classical Hodgkin lymphoma. For the CDR3, the DNA is TGTGCCAGCAGCTTTATGAGGGACTATGGCTACACCTTC. This translates into CASSFMRDYGYTF.